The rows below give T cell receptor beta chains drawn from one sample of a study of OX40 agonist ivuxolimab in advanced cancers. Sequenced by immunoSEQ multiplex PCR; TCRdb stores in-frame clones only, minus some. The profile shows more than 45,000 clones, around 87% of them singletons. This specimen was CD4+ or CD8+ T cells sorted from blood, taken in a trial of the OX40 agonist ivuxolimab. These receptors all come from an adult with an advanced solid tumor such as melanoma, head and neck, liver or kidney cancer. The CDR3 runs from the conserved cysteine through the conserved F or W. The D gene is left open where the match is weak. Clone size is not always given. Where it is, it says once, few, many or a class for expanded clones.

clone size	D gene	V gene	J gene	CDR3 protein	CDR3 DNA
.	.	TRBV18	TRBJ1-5	CASSPAGTGNQPQHF	TGTGCCAGCTCACCAGCTGGGACGGGCAATCAGCCCCAGCATTTT
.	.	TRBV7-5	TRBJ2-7	CARSYRDRVYEQYF	TGTGCCAGAAGCTATAGGGACAGAGTCTACGAGCAGTACTTC
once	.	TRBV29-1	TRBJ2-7	CSVSEGTYEQYF	TGCAGCGTGTCCGAGGGGACCTACGAGCAGTACTTC
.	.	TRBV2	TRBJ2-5	CASRGPEYQETQYF	TGTGCCAGCAGGGGCCCAGAGTACCAAGAGACCCAGTACTTC
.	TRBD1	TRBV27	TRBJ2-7	CASSLRMQGESYEQYF	TGTGCCAGCAGTTTACGGATGCAGGGGGAATCCTACGAGCAGTACTTC
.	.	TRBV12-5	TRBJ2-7	CASGFSYEQYF	TGTGCTAGTGGTTTTTCCTACGAGCAGTACTTC
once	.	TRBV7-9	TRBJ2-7	CAGSLEGFYEQYF	TGTGCCGGCAGCTTAGAGGGTTTCTACGAGCAGTACTTC
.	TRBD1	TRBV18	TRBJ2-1	CASSPRTGDTFF	TGTGCCAGCTCACCACGGACAGGGGATACGTTCTTC
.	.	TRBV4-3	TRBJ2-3	CASSATRGDTQYF	TGCGCCAGCAGCGCGACTCGGGGGGATACGCAGTATTTT
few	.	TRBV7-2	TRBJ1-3	CASSLSSGSGNTIYF	TGTGCCAGCAGCTTATCCTCGGGGTCTGGAAACACCATATATTTT
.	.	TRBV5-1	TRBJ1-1	CASRATGREWAFF	TGCGCCAGCAGAGCAACCGGTAGGGAATGGGCTTTCTTT
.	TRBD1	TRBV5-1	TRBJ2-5	CASSPRTGGETQYF	TGCGCCAGCAGCCCCAGGACAGGGGGGGAGACCCAGTACTTC
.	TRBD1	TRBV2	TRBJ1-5	CASSEQGASNQPQHF	TGTGCCAGCAGTGAACAGGGGGCAAGCAATCAGCCCCAGCATTTT
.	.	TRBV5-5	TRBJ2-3	CASSLRASLSTDTQYF	TGTGCCAGCAGCTTGAGGGCTAGCTTATCCACAGATACGCAGTATTTT
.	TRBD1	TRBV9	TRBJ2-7	CASSGGTAPTYEQYF	TGTGCCAGCAGCGGAGGGACAGCCCCAACCTACGAGCAGTACTTC
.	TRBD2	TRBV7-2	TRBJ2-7	CASSLRYSGSTPEQYF	TGTGCCAGCAGCTTACGGTACAGCGGGAGTACACCCGAGCAGTACTTC
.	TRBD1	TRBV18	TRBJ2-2	CASSTRSGTGGHTGELFF	TGTGCCAGCTCTACAAGATCCGGGACAGGAGGACACACCGGGGAGCTGTTTTTT
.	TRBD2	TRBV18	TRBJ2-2	CASSPGEGGITGELFF	TGTGCCAGCTCACCAGGGGAGGGCGGAATCACCGGGGAGCTGTTTTTT
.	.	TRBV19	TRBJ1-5	CASSIAGLLYSNQPQHF	TGTGCCAGTAGTATAGCCGGTCTGCTCTATAGCAATCAGCCCCAGCATTTT
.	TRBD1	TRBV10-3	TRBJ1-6	CAISELGGDSPLHF	TGTGCCATCAGTGAATTAGGGGGCGATTCACCCCTCCACTTT
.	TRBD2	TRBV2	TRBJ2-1	CASIGLAGGIGAYNEQFF	TGTGCCAGCATAGGACTAGCGGGAGGTATTGGGGCCTACAATGAGCAGTTCTTC
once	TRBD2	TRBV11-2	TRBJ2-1	CASSFGLAGTTQFF	TGTGCCAGCAGCTTCGGCCTAGCGGGGACGACGCAGTTCTTC
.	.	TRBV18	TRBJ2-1	CASSPPSYNEQFF	TGTGCCAGCTCACCACCCTCCTACAATGAGCAGTTCTTC
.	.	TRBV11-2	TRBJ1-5	CASSLMGYSNQPQHF	TGTGCCAGCAGCTTGATGGGCTATAGCAATCAGCCCCAGCATTTT
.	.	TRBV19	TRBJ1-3	CASSNKGNTIYF	TGTGCCAGTAGTAACAAAGGAAACACCATATATTTT
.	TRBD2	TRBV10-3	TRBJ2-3	CAISESEAGGPMAGDTQYF	TGTGCCATCAGTGAGTCAGAAGCGGGGGGGCCGATGGCTGGAGATACGCAGTATTTT
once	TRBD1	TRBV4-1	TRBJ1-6	CASSRLDGTVYNSPLHF	TGCGCCAGCAGCCGCCTTGACGGGACAGTTTATAATTCACCCCTCCACTTT
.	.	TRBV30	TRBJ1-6	CAWRQGTYNSPLHF	TGTGCCTGGAGACAGGGAACGTATAATTCACCCCTCCACTTT
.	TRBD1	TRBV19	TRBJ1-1	CASSRERTGPVEAFF	TGTGCCAGTAGTAGAGAAAGGACAGGTCCGGTTGAAGCTTTCTTT
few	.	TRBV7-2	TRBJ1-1	CASSPSGRFGTEAFF	TGTGCCAGCAGCCCATCGGGTAGGTTCGGCACTGAAGCTTTCTTT
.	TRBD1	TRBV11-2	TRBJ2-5	CASSLEGDRVGETQYF	TGTGCCAGCAGCTTAGAGGGCGACAGGGTAGGAGAGACCCAGTACTTC
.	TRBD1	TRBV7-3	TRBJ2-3	CASGGTGRTDTQYF	TGTGCCAGCGGGGGGACAGGGAGGACAGATACGCAGTATTTT
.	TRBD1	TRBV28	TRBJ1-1	CASTYGDRSTEAFF	TGTGCCAGCACCTACGGGGACAGGTCTACTGAAGCTTTCTTT
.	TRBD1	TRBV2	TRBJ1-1	CASRGGTGGVTEAFF	TGTGCCAGCAGGGGAGGGACAGGGGGGGTCACTGAAGCTTTCTTT
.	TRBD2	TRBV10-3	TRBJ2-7	CATEAGVSYEQYF	TGTGCCACCGAAGCGGGGGTCTCCTACGAGCAGTACTTC
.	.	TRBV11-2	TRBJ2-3	CASSSRGGTTDTQYF	TGTGCCAGCAGCTCCCGCGGCGGCACGACAGATACGCAGTATTTT
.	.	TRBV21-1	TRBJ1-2	CASSKEQTNYGYTF	TGTGCCAGCAGCAAAGAACAGACTAACTATGGCTACACCTTC
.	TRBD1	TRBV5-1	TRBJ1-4	CASSRTGSSNEKLFF	TGCGCCAGCAGCAGGACAGGGTCATCTAATGAAAAACTGTTTTTT
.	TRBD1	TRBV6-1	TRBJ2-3	CASLRGQVGDTQYF	TGTGCCAGCCTAAGGGGACAGGTTGGGGATACGCAGTATTTT
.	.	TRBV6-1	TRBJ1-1	CASSEGGRGEAFF	TGTGCCAGCAGTGAAGGGGGGAGGGGTGAAGCTTTCTTT
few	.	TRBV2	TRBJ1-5	CASGGENQPQHF	TGTGCCAGCGGAGGAGAAAATCAGCCCCAGCATTTT
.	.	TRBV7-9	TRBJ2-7	CASSIRTDDEQYF	TGTGCCAGCAGCATCAGGACAGACGACGAGCAGTACTTC
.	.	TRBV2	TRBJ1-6	CASSEMGVSNNSPLHF	TGTGCCAGCAGTGAAATGGGAGTCAGCAATAATTCACCCCTCCACTTT
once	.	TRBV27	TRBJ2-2	CASSFSWQGGNGELFF	TGTGCCAGCAGTTTCTCCTGGCAGGGCGGAAACGGGGAGCTGTTTTTT
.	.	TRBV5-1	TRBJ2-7	CASSLADRGKASYEQYF	TGCGCCAGCAGCTTGGCCGATCGGGGTAAGGCCTCCTACGAGCAGTACTTC
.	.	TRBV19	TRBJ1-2	CASSILQFPSYGYTF	TGTGCCAGTAGTATTCTACAGTTCCCCAGCTATGGCTACACCTTC
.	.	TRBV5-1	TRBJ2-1	CASSLVAGAAPYNEQFF	TGCGCCAGCAGCTTGGTCGCGGGGGCGGCACCCTACAATGAGCAGTTCTTC
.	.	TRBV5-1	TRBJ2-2	CASSPAQGDTGELFF	TGCGCCAGCAGCCCCGCCCAGGGCGACACCGGGGAGCTGTTTTTT
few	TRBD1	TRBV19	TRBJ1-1	CATHKQGTDRAFF	TGTGCCACTCACAAACAGGGGACCGACAGAGCTTTCTTT